This TCR beta chain comes out of a study of T-cell memory formation after mild COVID-19. Study findings and constraints: Day 15 to 85 contracting clones showed balanced CD4/CD8; later expanders leaned CD4+. Clonal second-wave expansions that peaked on day 37 had unconfirmed SARS-CoV-2 specificity.

This clonotype has more than one count but fewer than ten. The antigen remains undetermined. Libraries for TCRalpha and TCRbeta carried sample barcodes and unique molecular identifiers via 5'RACE. A single record per CDR3 protein comes from TCRdb applying MiXCR to the 5' RACE reads. Among some 120,000 distinct CDR3 sequences listed, about 6.5% were seen once. V gave up 2 bases and J gave up 4 bases; unmatched junction bases: 6. The CDR3 is made up of 15 amino acids. Germline CDR1 MDHEN, CDR2 SYDVKM. This chain joins TRBV28 and TRBJ2-5, with 8 bases lining up with TRBD1. Sequenced sample: PBMCs or a T cell subset sorted from them (not recorded which). This receptor was taken from an adult woman who had mild COVID-19 (a few samples of this study predate the infection). Cell type and time point are not known. The CDR3: CASSLIDRGGETQYF. CDR3 DNA: TGTGCCAGCAGTTTAATAGACAGGGGAGGAGAGACCCAGTACTTC.